The 24 T cell receptor beta chains listed next were all sequenced from one sample in a study of control samples from healthy donors and cancer patients. Sequencing was performed with immunoSEQ multiplex PCR; in TCRdb, only in-frame clones are kept and a portion is missing. The sample has some 80,000 clones, approximately 90% seen once; the top ten hold about 2%. The sequenced sample consisted of PBMCs. These receptors were collected from a woman in her fifties or sixties with head and neck cancer.

The V and J genes are TRBV10-2 and TRBJ2-7; D is undetermined. Trimming took off 4 bases at V and 5 bases at J, with 9 bases between the two ends. The CDR3 is made up of 12 amino acids. The germline gives CDR1 WSHSY, CDR2 SAAADI. The CDR3 protein is CASSATVNEQYF. CDR3 in DNA: TGCGCCAGCAGTGCCACCGTTAACGAGCAGTACTTC.

The chain joins TRBV27 to TRBJ2-2; D call uncertain. V lost 4 bases, J lost 1 base, and 4 bases lay in between. CDR3 length: 13 amino acids. The V gene's germline CDR1 is MNHEY and CDR2 SMNVEV (reference sequence). CDR3 sequence reads: CASSSRNTGELFF. The CDR3 DNA reads TGTGCCAGCAGTTCGCGGAACACCGGGGAGCTGTTTTTT.

The rearrangement links TRBV19 to TRBJ2-6; perhaps TRBD1 as D (6 bases). V was clipped by 4 bases and J by 0 bases, with 10 bases between them. The germline V gene encodes CDR1 LNHDA and CDR2 SQIVND (reference sequence). The length of the CDR3 is 16 residues. CDR3 protein: CASSRGQTSGANVLTF. The CDR3, as DNA: TGTGCCAGTAGTAGAGGACAGACCTCTGGGGCCAACGTCCTGACTTTC.

The J gene is TRBJ2-6, the V gene TRBV27; no clear D. The germline gives CDR1 MNHEY, CDR2 SMNVEV (reference sequence). This CDR3 spans 17 amino acids. Trimming pared 3 bases from V and 3 bases from J, leaving 15 bases between. CDR3 nucleotide sequence: TGTGCCAGCAGTTTTGGGTTGGGTCTTGGTGGGGCCAACGTCCTGACTTTC. It is translated as CASSFGLGLGGANVLTF.

The chain couples TRBV19 to TRBJ2-7; 9 nucleotides line up with TRBD2. The germline gives CDR1 LNHDA, CDR2 SQIVND (reference sequence). The V segment lost 6 bases and the J segment 3 bases; nucleotides outside the gene matches: 9. This CDR3 contains 15 residues. This CDR3 is CASSLSGSPLYEQYF. For the CDR3, the DNA is TGTGCCAGTAGCCTTAGCGGGAGCCCCCTCTACGAGCAGTACTTC.

This chain uses TRBV2 with TRBJ2-7; D gene ambiguous. CDR3 length: 14 amino acids. V was pared by 3 bases and J by 4 bases, with 13 bases between. Per germline, CDR1 SNHLY and CDR2 FYNNEI. The CDR3 sequence is CASSDVNREYEQYF. CDR3 coding DNA: TGTGCCAGCAGTGATGTGAACAGAGAATACGAGCAGTACTTC.

The rearrangement uses TRBV3-1 (or the pseudogene TRBV3-2) and TRBJ2-4; D uncertain. This CDR3 is built from 12 residues. Germline V CDR1 and CDR2: LGHDT, YNNKEL (reference sequence). With 0 bases removed from V and 8 bases from J, the gap between germline ends came to 5 bases. The CDR3 coding sequence is TGTGCCAGCAGCCAAGACATACACATTCAGTACTTC. It translates to CASSQDIHIQYF.

J is TRBJ2-5 and V is TRBV5-4; D remains ambiguous. The CDR3 is 14 residues long. Germline CDR1 is SGHNT and CDR2 is YYREEE (reference sequence). The V end was cut by 0 bases, the J end by 1 base, with 7 bases between. CDR3 region: CASSLGQLQETQYF. The CDR3 region has the DNA TGTGCCAGCAGCTTGGGTCAGCTCCAAGAGACCCAGTACTTC.

The V and J genes are TRBV10-3 and TRBJ2-1; TRBD1 agrees at 7 bases. The CDR3 runs to 13 residues. Trimming removed 6 bases from V and 7 bases from J; junction bases left unmatched: 6. The germline V gene has CDR1 ENHRY and CDR2 SYGVKD. The chain's CDR3 is CAIRPEGANEQFF. CDR3 DNA sequence: TGTGCCATCAGACCCGAGGGGGCGAATGAGCAGTTCTTC.

This rearrangement joins TRBV6-5 to TRBJ2-3; the D is unclear. The CDR3 is made up of 14 amino acids. V was shortened by 0 bases and J by 2 bases, with 6 bases between the two germline ends. Germline values: CDR1 MNHEY, CDR2 SVGAGI. CDR3 DNA: TGTGCCAGCAGTTACTCAAGGGACACAGATACGCAGTATTTT. Translated, it gives CASSYSRDTDTQYF.

This chain links TRBV4-1 with TRBJ2-3; TRBD2 matches at 14 bases. From germline, CDR1 is MGHRA and CDR2 YSYEKL. CDR3 size: 19 residues. V lost 2 bases, J lost 0 bases, and 7 bases stayed unmatched. The CDR3 DNA is TGCGCCAGCAGCCAACCCGGGACTAGCGGGAGAGGTAGCACAGATACGCAGTATTTT. Protein: CASSQPGTSGRGSTDTQYF.

This chain connects TRBV6-6 to TRBJ2-7; 11 nucleotides line up with TRBD2. The germline CDR1 and CDR2 sequences are MNHNY and SVGAGI (reference sequence). The CDR3 runs to 14 residues. V was pared by 6 bases and J by 4 bases, with 5 bases of the junction left unmatched. CDR3 coding DNA: TGTGCCAGCAGCCAGACTAGCGGGAAGTACGAGCAGTACTTC. Translated: CASSQTSGKYEQYF.

The gene calls are TRBV13 and TRBJ2-3; D unclear. Trimming took off 3 bases at V and 1 base at J, with 5 bases between the two ends. The CDR3 is 13 amino acids. Germline CDR1 PRHDT, CDR2 FYEKMQ (reference sequence). CDR3 in DNA: TGTGCCAGCAGCTTTCAGGGCACAGATACGCAGTATTTT. It translates to CASSFQGTDTQYF. The variable domain in full, completed from reference TRBV13 and TRBJ2-3, reads AAGVIQSPRHLIKEKRETATLKCYPIPRHDTVYWYQQGPGQDPQFLISFYEKMQSDKGSIPDRFSAQQFSDYHSELNMSSLELGDSALYFCASSFQGTDTQYFGPGTRLTVL.

The chain employs TRBV7-9 and TRBJ2-7; unclear D gene. The V gene lost 1 base and the J gene lost 3 bases, with 4 bases spanning the gap. The germline V gene encodes CDR1 SEHNR and CDR2 FQNEAQ (reference sequence). CDR3 length equals 12 residues. The CDR3 DNA is TGTGCCAGCAGCTTAGTTATCTACGAGCAGTACTTC. Amino acids: CASSLVIYEQYF.

The chain combines TRBV28 with TRBJ2-2, with 7 bases identical to TRBD1. This CDR3 is built from 16 residues. Trimming cost V 3 bases and J 7 bases; bases outside gene matches: 11. Germline CDR1 is MDHEN and CDR2 is SYDVKM. CDR3 nucleotide sequence: TGTGCCAGCAGTTTGCCGCAGTCAGGGGGTCACGGGGAGCTGTTTTTT. It encodes CASSLPQSGGHGELFF.

The V gene is TRBV30, the J gene TRBJ1-2, with a weak D call TRBD1 (6 bases). Germline V gives CDR1 GTSNPN, CDR2 SVGIG (reference sequence). The CDR3 is made up of 12 amino acids. V was cut by 8 bases and J by 8 bases, with 18 bases left in between. The CDR3 is CAQKTAGEGYTF. The CDR3 DNA follows: TGTGCCCAGAAAACGGCAGGGGAAGGCTACACCTTC.

V and J are TRBV28 and TRBJ2-7; no clear D. Germline V CDR1 and CDR2: MDHEN, SYDVKM. This CDR3 has 12 amino acids. V was clipped by 11 bases and J by 2 bases, with 13 bases between them. The CDR3 DNA reads TGTGCCTCCGAGGCGGATACCTACGAGCAGTACTTC. This translates into CASEADTYEQYF.

The rearrangement links TRBV6-4 to TRBJ2-6, with D uncertain. Germline V gives CDR1 MRHNA, CDR2 SNTAGT. There are 14 residues in the CDR3. The V gene lost 6 bases and the J gene lost 0 bases, with 6 bases spanning the gap. The CDR3 loop is CASRDSSGANVLTF. In DNA form, the CDR3 reads TGTGCCAGCAGAGATAGCTCTGGGGCCAACGTCCTGACTTTC.

This sequence joins TRBV2 and TRBJ1-1; TRBD1 aligns across 8 bases. Per the germline V gene, CDR1 is SNHLY and CDR2 is FYNNEI. This CDR3 contains 16 residues. V gave up 1 base and J gave up 5 bases; unmatched junction bases: 9. The CDR3 bases are TGTGCCAGCAGTGAAGACACCGGGACAGGATGGACTGAAGCTTTCTTT. Translating it yields CASSEDTGTGWTEAFF.

This sequence joins TRBV5-6 and TRBJ2-3; D unresolved. V shed 3 bases and J shed 3 bases, with 14 bases lying between them. Germline V gene data show CDR1 as SGHDT and CDR2 as YYEEEE. The length of the CDR3 is 15 residues. CDR3 amino acids: CASSSFPGPTDTQYF. The CDR3 bases are TGTGCCAGCAGCTCATTTCCGGGCCCGACAGATACGCAGTATTTT.

V and J are TRBV9 and TRBJ2-3; D ambiguous. Germline CDR1 is SGDLS and CDR2 is YYNGEE. The length of the CDR3 is 13 residues. Trimming cost V 3 bases and J 2 bases, with 7 bases left between them. The CDR3 protein is CASSELYTDTQYF. DNA of the CDR3: TGTGCCAGCAGCGAGTTATACACAGATACGCAGTATTTT.

This chain uses TRBV5-4 with TRBJ2-5; 7 positions agree with TRBD1. Germline V gene sequence: CDR1 SGHNT, CDR2 YYREEE (reference sequence). This CDR3 has 14 residues. Trimming removed 0 bases from V and 5 bases from J; junction bases left unmatched: 4. CDR3 sequence: CASSLEQGWETQYF. For the CDR3, the DNA is TGTGCCAGCAGCTTGGAACAGGGGTGGGAGACCCAGTACTTC. The complete variable domain, with remaining parts taken from reference TRBV5-4 and TRBJ2-5, reads ETGVTQSPTHLIKTRGQQVTLRCSSQSGHNTVSWYQQALGQGPQFIFQYYREEENGRGNFPPRFSGLQFPNYSSELNVNALELDDSALYLCASSLEQGWETQYFGPGTRLLVL.

As for this clone: Distinct nucleotide sequences in the sample also encode this CDR3. J is TRBJ2-7 and V is TRBV7-9, with D unclear. The CDR3 runs 10 residues. Looked up from germline, CDR1 is SEHNR and CDR2 is FQNEAQ (reference sequence). Trimming pared 9 bases from V and 1 base from J, leaving 4 bases between. The chain's CDR3 is CASGSYEQYF. The CDR3 nucleotides read TGTGCCAGTGGGTCCTACGAGCAGTACTTC.

The chain links TRBV7-3 to TRBJ2-3; 8 bases line up with TRBD2. CDR1 and CDR2 from the germline V gene are SGHTA and FQGTGA. V lost 4 bases to trimming and J lost 6 bases; unmatched junction nucleotides: 21. CDR3 length: 19 residues. CDR3 bases: TGTGCCAGCAGCTCTTACCGTTTACGTATAGCGGGGCCTCAGGATACGCAGTATTTT. The encoded protein is CASSSYRLRIAGPQDTQYF. Drawing the rest from reference TRBV7-3 and TRBJ2-3, the complete variable domain is GAGVSQTPSNKVTEKGKYVELRCDPISGHTALYWYRQSLGQGPEFLIYFQGTGAADDSGLPNDRFFAVRPEGSVSTLKIQRTERGDSAVYLCASSSYRLRIAGPQDTQYFGPGTRLTVL.